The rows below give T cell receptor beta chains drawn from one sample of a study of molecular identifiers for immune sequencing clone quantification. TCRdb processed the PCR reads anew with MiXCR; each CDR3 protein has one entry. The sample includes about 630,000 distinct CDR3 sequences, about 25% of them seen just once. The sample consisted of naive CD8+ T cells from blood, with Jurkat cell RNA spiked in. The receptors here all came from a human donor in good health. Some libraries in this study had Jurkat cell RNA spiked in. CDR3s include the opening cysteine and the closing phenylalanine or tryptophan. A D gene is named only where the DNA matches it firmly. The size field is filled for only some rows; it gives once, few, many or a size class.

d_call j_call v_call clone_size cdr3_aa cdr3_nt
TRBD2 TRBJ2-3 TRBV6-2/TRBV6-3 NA CPTSRTSASTDTQYF TGTCCCACCAGTCGGACTAGCGCGAGCACAGATACCCAGTATTTT
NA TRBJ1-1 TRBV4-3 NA CASSQGGYSGTEAFF TGCGCCAGCAGCCAAGGAGGCTACAGCGGGACTGAAGCTTTCTTT
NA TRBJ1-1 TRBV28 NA CASSLGTAGEAFF TGTGCCAGCAGTTTAGGGACGGCAGGAGAAGCTTTCTTT
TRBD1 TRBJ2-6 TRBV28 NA CASRGGTGVSSGANVLTF TGTGCCAGCAGAGGAGGGACAGGGGTCAGCTCTGGGGCCAACGTCCTGACTTTC
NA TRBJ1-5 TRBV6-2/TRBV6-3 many CASSYFEGGDQPQHF TGTGCCAGCAGTTACTTTGAGGGGGGCGATCAGCCCCAGCATTTT
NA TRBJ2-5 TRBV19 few CASSISADQETQYF TGTGCCAGTAGTATTTCGGCAGATCAAGAGACCCAGTACTTC
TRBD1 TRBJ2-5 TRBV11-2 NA CASSLVGQPSYF TGTGCCAGCAGCTTAGTGGGACAGCCCTCGTACTTC
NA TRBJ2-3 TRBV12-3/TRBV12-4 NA CASSLQTSTDAQYF TGTGCCAGCAGTTTACAGACCAGCACAGATGCGCAGTATTTT
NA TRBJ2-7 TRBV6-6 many CASSYILGEQYF TGTGCCAGCAGTTACATTCTAGGCGAGCAGTACTTC
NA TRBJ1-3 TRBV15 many CATSRDLGSGNTIYF TGTGCCACCAGCAGAGATCTAGGTTCTGGAAACACCATATATTTT
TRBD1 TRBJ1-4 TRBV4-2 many CASSQSPGQVNEKLFF TGTGCCAGCAGCCAATCTCCGGGACAGGTGAATGAAAAACTGTTTTTT
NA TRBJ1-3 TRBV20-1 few CSARVNWGGFENTIYF TGCAGTGCTAGAGTTAATTGGGGAGGTTTCGAAAACACCATATATTTT
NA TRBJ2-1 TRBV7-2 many CASSPDPFHPGWEQFF TGTGCCAGCAGCCCCGACCCCTTCCACCCAGGTTGGGAGCAGTTCTTC
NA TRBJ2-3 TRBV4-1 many CASSQRGEDGTDTQYF TGCGCCAGCAGCCAACGAGGGGAGGATGGTACAGATACGCAGTATTTT
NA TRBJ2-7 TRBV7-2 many CASSLGILSEQYF TGTGCCAGCAGCTTGGGGATCTTATCCGAGCAGTACTTC
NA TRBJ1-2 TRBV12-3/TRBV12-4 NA CASTSVDRAVAYGYTF TGTGCCAGCACCTCCGTCGACAGAGCGGTAGCTTATGGCTACACCTTC
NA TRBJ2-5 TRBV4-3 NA CASSQEVGRTQYF TGCGCCAGCAGCCAAGAGGTAGGGCGGACCCAGTACTTC
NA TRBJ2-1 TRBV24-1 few CATSSSMAVTSYNEQFF TGTGCCACCAGTAGTTCTATGGCGGTTACCTCCTACAATGAGCAGTTCTTC
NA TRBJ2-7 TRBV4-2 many CASSQEVGGETSYEQYF TGTGCCAGCAGCCAAGAAGTTGGGGGAGAGACCTCCTACGAGCAGTACTTC
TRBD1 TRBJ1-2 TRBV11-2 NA CASSLGGYRGGYTF TGTGCCAGCAGCTTAGGGGGGTACAGGGGCGGCTACACCTTC
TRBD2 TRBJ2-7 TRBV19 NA CASSAGWLAGTYAPYF TGTGCCAGTAGTGCCGGTTGGCTAGCGGGTACCTACGCGCCGTACTTC
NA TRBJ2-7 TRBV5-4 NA CASSLVEGSRYEQYF TGTGCCAGCAGCTTGGTGGAGGGATCTAGGTACGAGCAGTACTTC
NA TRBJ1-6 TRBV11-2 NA CASGDRGQLSSYNSPLHF TGTGCCAGCGGCGATAGAGGACAGTTAAGCTCCTATAATTCACCCCTCCACTTT
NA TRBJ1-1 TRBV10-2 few CASRAISGTPWTEAFF TGCGCCAGCAGGGCAATTTCCGGGACCCCCTGGACTGAAGCTTTCTTT
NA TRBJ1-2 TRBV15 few CATSRGTSYGYTF TGTGCCACCAGCAGAGGAACCAGCTATGGCTACACCTTC
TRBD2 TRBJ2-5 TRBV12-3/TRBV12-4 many CASGEVAGAQETQYF TGTGCCAGCGGAGAAGTAGCGGGGGCCCAAGAGACCCAGTACTTC
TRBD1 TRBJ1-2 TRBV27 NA CASSYAGTGITGGYTF TGTGCCAGCAGTTATGCCGGGACAGGGATAACAGGGGGCTACACCTTC
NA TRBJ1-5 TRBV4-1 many CASSQDRGAQPQHF TGCGCCAGCAGCCAAGATAGGGGGGCTCAGCCCCAGCATTTT
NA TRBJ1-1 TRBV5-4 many CASSLEGLGLNTEAFF TGTGCCAGCAGCTTGGAGGGGCTGGGCTTGAACACTGAAGCTTTCTTT
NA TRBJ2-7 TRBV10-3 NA CAISEGLGLYEQYF TGTGCCATCAGTGAGGGCCTGGGCCTCTACGAGCAGTACTTC
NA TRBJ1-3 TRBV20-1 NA CSASGLLSGHTIYF TGCAGTGCTAGCGGGCTGCTCTCTGGCCACACCATATATTTT
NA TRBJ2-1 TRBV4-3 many CASSQVPPGHNEQFF TGCGCCAGCAGCCAAGTCCCCCCCGGGCACAATGAGCAGTTCTTC
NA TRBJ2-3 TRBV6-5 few CASSYSRETDTQYF TGTGCCAGCAGTTACTCCAGGGAAACAGATACGCAGTATTTT
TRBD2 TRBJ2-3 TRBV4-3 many CASSQDGVAGGRGVDTQYF TGCGCCAGCAGCCAAGATGGGGTAGCGGGGGGCCGCGGTGTAGATACGCAGTATTTT
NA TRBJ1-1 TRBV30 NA CAWSVRFGGTEAFF NA
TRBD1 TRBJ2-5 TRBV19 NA CASSIQQGAKTQYF TGTGCCAGTAGTATACAACAGGGGGCGAAGACCCAGTACTTC
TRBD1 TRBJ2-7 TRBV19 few CASPPAGGRDEQYF TGTGCCAGTCCCCCCGCAGGGGGCAGGGACGAGCAGTACTTC
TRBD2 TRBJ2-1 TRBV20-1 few CSAEREGGDEQFF TGCAGTGCTGAGCGGGAGGGAGGGGATGAGCAGTTCTTC
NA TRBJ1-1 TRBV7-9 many CASSSGLGDTEAFF TGTGCCAGCAGTTCAGGGCTGGGAGACACTGAAGCTTTCTTT
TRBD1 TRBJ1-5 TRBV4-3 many CASSQEVDRGQPQHF TGCGCCAGCAGCCAGGAAGTCGACAGGGGTCAGCCCCAGCATTTT
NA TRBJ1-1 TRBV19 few CASSIAWGTNEAFF TGTGCCAGTAGTATTGCCTGGGGCACCAATGAAGCTTTCTTT
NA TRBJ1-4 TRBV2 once CASSEGGEANGKLFF TGTGCCAGCAGTGAAGGGGGGGAAGCTAATGGAAAACTGTTTTTT
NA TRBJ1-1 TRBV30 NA CAWSEWTEASF TGTGCCTGGAGTGAATGGACTGAAGCTTCCTTT
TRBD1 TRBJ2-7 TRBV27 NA CVSRIDRASLYEQYF TGTGTCAGCCGAATCGACAGGGCATCTCTGTACGAGCAGTACTTC
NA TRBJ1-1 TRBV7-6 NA CASSLVWGASTEAFF TGTGCCAGCAGCTTAGTATGGGGGGCGAGTACTGAAGCTTTCTTT
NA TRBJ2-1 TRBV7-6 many CASSFRISVGQWNEQFF TGTGCCAGCAGCTTCCGAATTTCCGTGGGTCAATGGAATGAGCAGTTCTTC
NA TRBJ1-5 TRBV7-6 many CASSPYSDNQPQHF TGTGCCAGCAGCCCCTATTCGGACAATCAGCCCCAGCATTTT
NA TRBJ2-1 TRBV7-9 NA CASSSYSTGEQFF TGTGCCAGCAGCTCATATTCTACGGGAGAGCAGTTCTTC
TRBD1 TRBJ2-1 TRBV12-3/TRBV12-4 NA CASSLTGGSNEQFF TGTGCCAGCAGTTTGACAGGGGGAAGCAATGAGCAGTTCTTC
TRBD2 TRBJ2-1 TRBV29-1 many CSVCLAGANEQFF TGCAGCGTCTGTCTAGCGGGAGCTAATGAGCAGTTCTTC
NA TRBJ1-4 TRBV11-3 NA CASSIDLGATNEKLFF TGTGCCAGCAGCATAGATCTGGGAGCGACTAATGAAAAACTGTTTTTT
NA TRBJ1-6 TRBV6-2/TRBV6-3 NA CASSLGGGSPLHF TGTGCCAGCAGCCTAGGCGGTGGATCACCCCTCCACTTT
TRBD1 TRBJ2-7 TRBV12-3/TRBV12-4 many CASSFHWTGNYEQYF TGTGCCAGCAGTTTCCATTGGACAGGGAACTACGAGCAGTACTTC
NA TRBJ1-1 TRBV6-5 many CATKLRQMNTEAFF TGTGCCACAAAACTCCGGCAAATGAACACTGAAGCTTTCTTT
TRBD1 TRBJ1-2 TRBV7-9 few CASSHGQGNYGYTF TGTGCCAGCAGCCACGGACAGGGAAACTATGGCTACACCTTC
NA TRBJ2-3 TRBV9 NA CASSVGTTLTDTQNF TGTGCCAGCAGCGTAGGGACTACCCTCACAGATACGCAGAATTTT
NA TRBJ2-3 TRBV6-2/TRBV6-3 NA CASVDTQGFVGTDTQYF TGTGCCAGCGTCGACACCCAGGGGTTTGTTGGCACAGATACGCAGTATTTT
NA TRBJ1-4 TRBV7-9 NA CASSSSSGWMEEKLFF TGTGCCAGCAGTTCGAGTTCTGGTTGGATGGAGGAAAAACTGTTTTTT
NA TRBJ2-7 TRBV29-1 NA CSVELPTPSYEQYF TGCAGCGTTGAATTACCTACACCCTCCTACGAGCAGTACTTC
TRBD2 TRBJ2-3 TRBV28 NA CASSFYGGAGALAGGVTDTQYF TGTGCCAGCAGTTTTTATGGGGGCGCGGGGGCTTTAGCGGGGGGAGTCACAGATACGCAGTATTTT